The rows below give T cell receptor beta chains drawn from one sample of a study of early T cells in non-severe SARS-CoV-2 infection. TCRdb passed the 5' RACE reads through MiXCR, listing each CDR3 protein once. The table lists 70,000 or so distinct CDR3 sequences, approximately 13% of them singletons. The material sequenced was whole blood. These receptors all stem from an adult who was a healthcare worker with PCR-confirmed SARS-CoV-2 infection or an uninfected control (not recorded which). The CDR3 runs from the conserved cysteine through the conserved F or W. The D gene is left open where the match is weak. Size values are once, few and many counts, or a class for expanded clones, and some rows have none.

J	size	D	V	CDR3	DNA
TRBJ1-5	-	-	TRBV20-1	CSARGSNQPQHF	TGCAGTGCTAGGGGTAGCAATCAGCCCCAGCATTTT
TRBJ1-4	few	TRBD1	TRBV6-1	CASSRTGSTNEKLFF	TGTGCCAGCAGTCGGACAGGGTCAACTAATGAAAAACTGTTTTTT
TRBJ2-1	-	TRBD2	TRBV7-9	CASSPSGHSYNEQFF	TGTGCCAGCAGCCCTAGCGGCCATAGCTACAATGAGCAGTTCTTC
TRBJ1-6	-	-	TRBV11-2	CASSSNSPLHF	TGTGCCAGCAGCTCTAATTCACCCCTCCACTTT
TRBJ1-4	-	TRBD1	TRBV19	CASSTTPSRGLGEKLFF	TGTGCCAGTAGTACCACCCCTAGCAGGGGGCTTGGCGAAAAACTGTTTTTT
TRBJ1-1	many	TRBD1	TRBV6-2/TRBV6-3	CASSSWEGQGHTEAFF	TGTGCCAGCAGTTCCTGGGAGGGACAGGGGCACACTGAAGCTTTCTTT
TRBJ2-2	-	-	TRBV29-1	CSATGFLANTGELFF	TGCAGCGCTACAGGGTTCCTTGCGAACACCGGGGAGCTGTTTTTT
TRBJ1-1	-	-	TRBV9	CASSISGGTPIGEAFF	TGTGCCAGCAGCATCAGTGGGGGGACCCCTATAGGAGAAGCTTTCTTT
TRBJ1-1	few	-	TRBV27	CASSPQGGTEAFF	TGTGCCAGCAGTCCCCAAGGGGGAACTGAAGCTTTCTTT
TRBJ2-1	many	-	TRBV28	CASSLSGRRRQFF	TGTGCCAGCAGTTTATCGGGACGGAGGAGGCAGTTCTTC
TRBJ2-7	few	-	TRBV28	CASTHNRDVNEQYF	TGTGCCAGCACTCATAACAGGGACGTCAACGAGCAGTACTTC
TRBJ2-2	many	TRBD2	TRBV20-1	CSASPAGLSGELFF	TGCAGTGCTAGTCCAGCGGGGCTTAGCGGGGAGCTGTTTTTT
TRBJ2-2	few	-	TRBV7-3	CASSSASADTGELFF	TGTGCCAGCAGCTCGGCTAGCGCGGACACCGGGGAGCTGTTTTTT
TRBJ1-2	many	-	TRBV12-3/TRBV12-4	CASRPGQEGGYTF	TGTGCCAGCAGACCTGGACAAGAGGGGGGCTACACCTTC
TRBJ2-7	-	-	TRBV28	CASFREGSTYEQYF	TGTGCCAGCTTCAGGGAAGGGTCAACCTACGAGCAGTACTTC
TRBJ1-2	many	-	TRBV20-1	CSAAGLTNYGYTF	TGCAGTGCTGCGGGACTTACGAACTATGGCTACACCTTC
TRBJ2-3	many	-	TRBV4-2	CASSQGLAGEGTDTQYF	TGTGCCAGCAGCCAAGGGTTGGCAGGGGAAGGCACAGATACGCAGTATTTT
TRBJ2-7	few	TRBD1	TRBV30	CAWSAGTGNVARRYEQYF	TGTGCCTGGAGTGCCGGGACAGGGAATGTAGCGAGGAGGTACGAGCAGTACTTC
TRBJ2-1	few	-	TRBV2	CASSRSGSSYNEQFF	TGTGCCAGCAGTCGGTCTGGGAGCTCCTACAATGAGCAGTTCTTC
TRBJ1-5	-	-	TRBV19	CASSRQQGLNQPQHF	TGTGCCAGTAGTAGGCAGCAGGGACTAAATCAGCCCCAGCATTTT
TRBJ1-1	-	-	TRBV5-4	CASRSETRGMNTEAFF	TGTGCCAGCAGATCCGAGACTAGGGGTATGAACACTGAAGCTTTCTTT
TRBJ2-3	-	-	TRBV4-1	CASSQDMKDTQYF	TGCGCCAGCAGCCAAGATATGAAAGATACGCAGTATTTT
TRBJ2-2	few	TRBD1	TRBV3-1	CASIGTGNTGELFF	TGTGCCAGCATCGGGACAGGGAACACCGGGGAGCTGTTTTTT
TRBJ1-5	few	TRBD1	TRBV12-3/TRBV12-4	CASSPNTGGDQPQHF	TGTGCCAGCAGCCCTAATACAGGGGGCGATCAGCCCCAGCATTTT
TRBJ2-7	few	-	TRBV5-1	CASSYDRVYEQYF	TGCGCCAGCAGCTACGACAGAGTATACGAGCAGTACTTC
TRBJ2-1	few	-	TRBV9	CASSVSGSDEQFF	TGTGCCAGCAGCGTGTCAGGTTCCGATGAGCAGTTCTTC
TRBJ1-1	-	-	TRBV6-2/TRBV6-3	CASSWTTVGTEAFF	TGTGCCAGCAGTTGGACCACCGTTGGGACTGAAGCTTTCTTT
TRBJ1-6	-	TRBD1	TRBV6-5	CASGLRQGESLWGSPLHF	TGTGCCAGCGGGCTTAGACAGGGCGAGTCTCTATGGGGTTCACCCCTCCACTTT
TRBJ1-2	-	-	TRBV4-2	CASSQEAGHYNYGYTF	TGTGCCAGCAGCCAAGAAGCGGGACATTATAACTATGGCTACACCTTC
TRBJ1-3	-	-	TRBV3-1	CASSQDPQGSGNTIYF	TGTGCCAGCAGCCAAGATCCACAGGGCTCTGGAAACACCATATATTTT
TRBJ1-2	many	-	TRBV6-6	CASSYLGGYGYTF	TGTGCCAGCAGTTACTTGGGCGGCTATGGCTACACCTTC
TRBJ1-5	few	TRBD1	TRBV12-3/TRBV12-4	CASSLVLGQGLDQPQHF	TGTGCCAGCAGTTTGGTTTTGGGACAGGGTTTGGATCAGCCCCAGCATTTT
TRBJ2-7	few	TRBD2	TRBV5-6	CASSRAGRDEQYF	TGTGCCAGCAGCCGGGCGGGGAGGGACGAGCAGTACTTC
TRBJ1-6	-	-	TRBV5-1	CASSSAGLISPLHF	TGCGCCAGCAGCTCGGCAGGGCTGATTTCACCCCTCCACTTT
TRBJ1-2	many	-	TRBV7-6	CASSSGQVNGYTF	TGTGCCAGCAGCTCAGGGCAGGTGAATGGCTACACCTTC
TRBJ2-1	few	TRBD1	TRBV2	CASSELQGIHNEQFF	TGTGCCAGCAGTGAGTTACAGGGGATACACAATGAGCAGTTCTTC
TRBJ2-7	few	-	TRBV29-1	CSVAGGRGSYEQYF	TGCAGCGTCGCAGGGGGGAGGGGCAGCTACGAGCAGTACTTC
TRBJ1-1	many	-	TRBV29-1	CSVVRGGTEAFF	TGCAGCGTTGTCAGGGGTGGGACTGAAGCTTTCTTT
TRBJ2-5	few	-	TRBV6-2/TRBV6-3	CASMVGGVKETQYF	TGTGCCAGCATGGTGGGCGGGGTTAAAGAGACCCAGTACTTC
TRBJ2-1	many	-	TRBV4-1	CASSQTLGGEQFF	TGCGCCAGCAGCCAAACACTAGGGGGGGAGCAGTTCTTC
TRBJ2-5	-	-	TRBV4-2	CASSQPGSGLGQETRYF	TGTGCCAGCAGCCAACCTGGATCCGGGTTAGGGCAAGAGACCCGGTACTTC
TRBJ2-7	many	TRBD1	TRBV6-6	CASSKTGGSYEQYF	TGTGCCAGCAGTAAGACAGGGGGCTCCTACGAGCAGTACTTC
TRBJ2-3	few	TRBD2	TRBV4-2	CASSSIMASGGDLDTQYF	TGTGCCAGCAGCTCAATAATGGCTAGCGGGGGGGATTTGGATACGCAGTATTTT
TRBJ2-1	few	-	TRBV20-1	CSVDAYTHEQFF	TGCAGCGTTGACGCTTATACGCATGAGCAGTTCTTC
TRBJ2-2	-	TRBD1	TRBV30	CACRQGFTGELFF	TGTGCCTGTAGACAGGGGTTCACCGGGGAGCTGTTTTTT
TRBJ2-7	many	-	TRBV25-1	CASRGGTSYEQYF	TGTGCCAGCAGGGGGGGAACGAGCTACGAGCAGTACTTC